What follows describes a single T cell receptor (beta chain). The antigen is not known. V lost 3 bases to trimming and J lost 8 bases, with 14 bases between them. The CDR3 covers 15 residues. Germline loops: CDR1 SEHNR, CDR2 FQNEAQ (reference sequence). Each CDR3 protein gets one entry after TCRdb re-called the 5' RACE reads with MiXCR. The table includes roughly 450,000 distinct CDR3 sequences, around a sixth detected once. The data originate from a study of T-cell memory formation after mild COVID-19. Study-wide points: Cross-reactive memory apparently joined, as some responding clones appeared in pre-infection memory.

The sample consisted of PBMCs or a T cell subset sorted from them (not recorded which). This receptor was identified in an adult woman who had mild COVID-19 (a few samples of this study predate the infection). Cell type and time point are not known. This rearrangement joins TRBV7-9 to TRBJ1-6; possibly TRBD1 for D (6 bases). The CDR3 nucleotides read TGTGCCAGCAGCTTCCGGGGGCAAGGGGATTCACCCCTCCACTTT. This gives the protein CASSFRGQGDSPLHF.